This T cell receptor beta chain is from a study of blood T cells in healthy people across ages. Primed by a sample-barcoded 5' primer and a J-beta primer mix, a second PCR proceeded for 7 to 11 cycles. One entry per CDR3 protein results from TCRdb running MiXCR on the 5' RACE reads. Seen here are some 1.6 million distinct CDR3 sequences, about 32% observed once, and the top ten hold around 10%. This clonotype was counted a few times. The CDR3 consists of 15 residues. Germline values: CDR1 DFQATT, CDR2 SNEGSKA (reference sequence). The V gene lost 1 base and the J gene lost 7 bases, with 18 bases spanning the gap.

The sequencing sample was made of blood. V is TRBV20-1 and J is TRBJ2-3; perhaps TRBD2 as D (6 bases). This TCR was sampled from a woman aged 25 to 39 in good health. The CDR3 reads CSARVRGISVNTQYF. Written as DNA, the CDR3 is TGCAGTGCTAGAGTGCGGGGTATTAGTGTGAATACGCAGTATTTT.